The rows below give T cell receptor beta chains drawn from one sample of a study of tumor and adjacent non-tumor tissue in lung cancer. MiXCR, run by TCRdb on the multiplex PCR reads, gives a single entry per CDR3 protein. Of about 67,000 distinct CDR3 sequences listed, roughly three quarters are singletons. Sequencing was done on a sample of distant non-tumor lung tissue. All receptors come from a man between 60 and 75 years old with non-small cell lung cancer. The CDR3 runs from the conserved cysteine through the conserved F or W. Each record gives: CDR3 length, D gene, clone size, J gene, V gene, CDR3 DNA, CDR3 protein. D genes are given only for firm matches. Only part of the rows carry a size: once, few, many, or a class if the clone is expanded.

14,.,.,TRBJ2-1,TRBV6-6,TGTGCCAGCAGTTCAGAACGGGAGTACAATGAGAAGTTCTTC,CASSSEREYNEKFF
14,.,few,TRBJ2-6,TRBV20-1,TGCAGTGCGGTGGGGGACTCTGGGTCCAATGTCCTGACTTTC,CSAVGDSGSNVLTF
15,.,few,TRBJ2-1,TRBV5-1,TGCGCCAGCAGCTTGGAGGAACAGAGTTACAATGAGCAGTTCTTC,CASSLEEQSYNEQFF
14,.,.,TRBJ2-7,TRBV7-9,TGTGCCAGCAGCCCTCTCACGGGGGGCGCCGAGCAGTACTTC,CASSPLTGGAEQYF
14,.,.,TRBJ2-7,TRBV9,TGTGCCAGCAGCCCGACTAGTTTCTCCTACGAGCAGTACTTC,CASSPTSFSYEQYF
14,.,few,TRBJ2-7,TRBV7-3,TGTGCCAGCAGCTCCGGGAATACCCCTTACGAGCAGTACTTC,CASSSGNTPYEQYF
14,.,.,TRBJ2-2,TRBV2,TGTGCCAGCAGTTTTGGGGGTCACACCGGGGAGCTGTTATTT,CASSFGGHTGELLF
14,.,.,TRBJ1-2,TRBV28,TGTGTTAGCAATCCACAAGGGACCAAAAATGGCTACACCTTC,CVSNPQGTKNGYTF
14,.,.,TRBJ1-2,TRBV28,TGTGCCAGCAGTCCACCAGGGACCAACGATGGCTACACCTTC,CASSPPGTNDGYTF
17,TRBD2,.,TRBJ2-2,TRBV6-1,TGTGTAAGCGCGGGAGGTCCTAGCCCCCTAGGGACCGGAGAGTTGTTTTTT,CVSAGGPSPLGTGELFF
15,.,.,TRBJ2-1,TRBV14,TGTCCCAGCAGACAATTCAAAACTTCTCTCAATGAGCAGTTCTTT,CPSRQFKTSLNEQFF
12,.,.,TRBJ2-7,TRBV2,TGTGCCAGCAGTGGGATAGGGGACGAACAGTACTTC,CASSGIGDEQYF
12,.,few,TRBJ1-1,TRBV29-1,TGCCGCGTTGCAAGGCAGAACACTGAAGCTTTCTTC,CRVARQNTEAFF
13,.,.,TRBJ1-2,TRBV6-6,TGTGCCAATACTTACGGGGCAAACTATGGCTACACCTTC,CANTYGANYGYTF
16,.,.,TRBJ2-6,TRBV28,TGTGCCGGCAGCCCAGGTCCCAGCTCTGGGGCCAACGTCCTGCCTTTC,CAGSPGPSSGANVLPF
13,.,.,TRBJ2-1,TRBV29-1,TGCAGCGTTGCGGAGGGCCTCAGCAATGGGCAGCCCTTC,CSVAEGLSNGQPF
15,.,few,TRBJ2-2,TRBV24-1,TGTGCCACCTGTTTAGGCGGGTTGAACACCGGGGAGCTGTTTTTT,CATCLGGLNTGELFF
15,TRBD1,few,TRBJ2-6,TRBV10-3,TGTACCATTACCGGGACAGGTGGTGGGGCCAATGTCCTGACTTTC,CTITGTGGGANVLTF
15,TRBD1,few,TRBJ2-1,TRBV5-1,TGCGCCAGCAGCCCGGAGACAGGGGGGAAAGATGAGCAGTTCTTC,CASSPETGGKDEQFF
11,.,.,TRBJ1-1,TRBV29-1,TGCAGCGTGGACTTTAATACTGAAGCTTTCTTT,CSVDFNTEAFF
18,TRBD2,few,TRBJ2-3,TRBV30,TGTGCCTGGGGTCCCGGACTAACGGGAGGCATCAGCACAGATACGCAGTATTTT,CAWGPGLTGGISTDTQYF
15,TRBD1,.,TRBJ2-7,TRBV29-1,TGCAGCACAACAAGGGGGAGACAGGGTCCCCACGAGCAGTACTTC,CSTTRGRQGPHEQYF
14,.,.,TRBJ2-2,TRBV11-1,TGTGCCGGCAGCTATGCTAGTGGCACGGGGGAGCGGTTTTTT,CAGSYASGTGERFF
13,TRBD2,.,TRBJ2-1,TRBV29-1,TGCAGCGTGGGACTAGCGGACTACGATGAGCAGTTCTTC,CSVGLADYDEQFF
14,.,once,TRBJ2-7,TRBV28,TGTGTCAACAGCCAAAGCGGATCAGCCTACGAGCAGTACTTC,CVNSQSGSAYEQYF
16,TRBD1,.,TRBJ2-4,TRBV6-2/TRBV6-3,TGTGCCAGCAGTCGTGCAGGGGGATTAGCCGAAAACATTAAGTACTTC,CASSRAGGLAENIKYF
14,.,.,TRBJ1-2,TRBV6-6,TGTGCCAGCAGTGACGGGGAATTGGTTTATGGCTACACCTTC,CASSDGELVYGYTF
15,TRBD2,.,TRBJ2-7,TRBV5-1,TGCGTCAGCAGCTCCGGGACTACCCTCTCTGACGAGCAGTACTTC,CVSSSGTTLSDEQYF
15,.,.,TRBJ1-2,TRBV6-5,TGTGCCAGCTGTTACACCTTGGCCGCGCTGCGAGGCTACACTTTC,CASCYTLAALRGYTF
13,.,.,TRBJ1-1,TRBV6-5,TGTGCCAACAGTTTTGGTTCCTACATTGAAGCTTTCTTT,CANSFGSYIEAFF
14,.,.,TRBJ1-1,TRBV29-1,TGCAGCGTTGCCCCCAGGGTACTGGACACTGAAGATTTCTTT,CSVAPRVLDTEDFF
12,.,many,TRBJ2-1,TRBV12-3/TRBV12-4,TGTGCCAGCAGACTCGGACGTAATGAGCAGTTCTTC,CASRLGRNEQFF
15,TRBD2,few,TRBJ2-2,TRBV5-4,TGTACCAGCAACTCGACTAGCGCGAACACCGGGGAGCTGTTTTTT,CTSNSTSANTGELFF
13,.,.,TRBJ1-1,TRBV11-1,TGTACCAGCAGCTTAGCGCCGGGGGCTGAAGTTTTATTT,CTSSLAPGAEVLF
16,.,.,TRBJ1-5,TRBV6-1,TGTGCCAGCAGTTCTGGGGTGGCTCCTGTCAATCAACCCCAGCATTTT,CASSSGVAPVNQPQHF
16,.,.,TRBJ2-1,TRBV11-3,TGTGCCAGCAGCCCCAACCAACTGGCGGTGTTAGGTGAGCAGTTCTTC,CASSPNQLAVLGEQFF
13,.,.,TRBJ2-7,TRBV6-1,TGTGCCAGCGAGGTGGACGCGTCCTACGAGCAGTACTTC,CASEVDASYEQYF
15,TRBD2,.,TRBJ2-7,TRBV6-5,TGTGCCGGCAGTTACTGGAGGCGGGAGACGGCCGAGCAGTGCTTC,CAGSYWRRETAEQCF
16,.,.,TRBJ2-1,TRBV6-1,TGTGCCAGCAATGAGTATTCAGCAAGGTCCTACAATGAGCAGTTCTTC,CASNEYSARSYNEQFF
12,TRBD1,.,TRBJ1-2,TRBV11-2,TGTGCCAACAGCCCAGGGGGCTTTGGCTACACTTTC,CANSPGGFGYTF